This TCR beta chain was profiled in a study of neurological immune-mediated disorders. A 10-nucleotide random UMI tagged transcripts in template-switch 5'RACE cDNA synthesis. One entry per CDR3 protein results from TCRdb running MiXCR on the 5' RACE reads. Of fewer than 20,000 distinct CDR3 sequences in the sample, roughly 9% are singletons; the top ten hold around 40%. CDR3 size: 19 residues. Germline-derived CDR1 and CDR2 are MDHEN and SYDVKM. V lost 6 bases and J 3 bases, leaving 30 bases between the germline ends. Only a few counts were recorded for this clonotype. Sample: CD8+ T cells from blood. The chain has TRBV28 and TRBJ2-7; perhaps TRBD2 as D (7 bases). The sequence was obtained from a man aged 45 to 65 in good health. The CDR3 region is CASRPGWGGRVADLYEQYF. CDR3 bases: TGTGCCAGCAGACCGGGATGGGGGGGCAGGGTAGCGGACCTCTACGAGCAGTACTTC.